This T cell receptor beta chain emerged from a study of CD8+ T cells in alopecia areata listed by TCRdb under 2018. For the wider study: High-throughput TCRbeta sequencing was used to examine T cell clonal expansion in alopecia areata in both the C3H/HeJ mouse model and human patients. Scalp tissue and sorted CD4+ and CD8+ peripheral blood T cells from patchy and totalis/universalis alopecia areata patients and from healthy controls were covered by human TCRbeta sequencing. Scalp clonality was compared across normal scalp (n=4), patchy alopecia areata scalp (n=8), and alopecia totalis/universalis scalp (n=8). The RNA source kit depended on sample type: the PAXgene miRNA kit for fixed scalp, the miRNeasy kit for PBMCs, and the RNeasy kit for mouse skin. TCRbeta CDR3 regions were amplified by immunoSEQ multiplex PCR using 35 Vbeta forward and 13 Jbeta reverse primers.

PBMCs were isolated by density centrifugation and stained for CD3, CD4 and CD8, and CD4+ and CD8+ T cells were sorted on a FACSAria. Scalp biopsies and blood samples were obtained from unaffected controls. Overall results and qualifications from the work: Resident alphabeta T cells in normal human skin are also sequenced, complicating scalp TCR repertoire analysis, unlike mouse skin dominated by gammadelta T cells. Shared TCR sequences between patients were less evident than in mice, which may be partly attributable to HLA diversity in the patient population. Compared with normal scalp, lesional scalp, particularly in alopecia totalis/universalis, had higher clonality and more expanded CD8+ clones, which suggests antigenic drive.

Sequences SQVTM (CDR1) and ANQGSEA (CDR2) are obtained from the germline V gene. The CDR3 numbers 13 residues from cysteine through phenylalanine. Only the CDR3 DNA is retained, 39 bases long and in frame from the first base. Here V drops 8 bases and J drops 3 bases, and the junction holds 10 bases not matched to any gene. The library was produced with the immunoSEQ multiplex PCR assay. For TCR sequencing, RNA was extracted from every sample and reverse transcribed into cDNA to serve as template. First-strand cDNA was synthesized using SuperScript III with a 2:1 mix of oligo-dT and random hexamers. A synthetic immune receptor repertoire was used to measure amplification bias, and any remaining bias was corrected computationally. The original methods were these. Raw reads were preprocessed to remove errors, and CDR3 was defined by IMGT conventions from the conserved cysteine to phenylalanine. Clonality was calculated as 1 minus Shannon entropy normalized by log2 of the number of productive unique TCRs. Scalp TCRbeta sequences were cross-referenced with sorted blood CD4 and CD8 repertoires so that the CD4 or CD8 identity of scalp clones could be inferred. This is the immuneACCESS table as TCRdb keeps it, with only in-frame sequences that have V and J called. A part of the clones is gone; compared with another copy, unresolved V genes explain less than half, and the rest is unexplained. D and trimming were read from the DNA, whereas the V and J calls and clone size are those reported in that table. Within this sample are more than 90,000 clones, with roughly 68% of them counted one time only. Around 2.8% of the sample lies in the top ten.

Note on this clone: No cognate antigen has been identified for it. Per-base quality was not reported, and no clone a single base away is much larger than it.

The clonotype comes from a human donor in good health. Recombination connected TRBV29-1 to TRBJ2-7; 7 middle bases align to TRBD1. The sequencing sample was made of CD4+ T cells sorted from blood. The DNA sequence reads TGCAGCACAAAAGGGGGCAGGGGCTACGAGCAGTACTTC. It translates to CSTKGGRGYEQYF.